This TCR beta chain was recorded in a study of blood T cell repertoires in COVID-19. Study overall: In each case, the material was cDNA or gDNA derived from T cells, B-cell-depleted T cells, or PBMCs.

Sequenced by immunoSEQ multiplex PCR; TCRdb stores in-frame clones only, minus some. Altogether about 270,000 clones are present, roughly 90% being singletons, with the ten largest covering approximately 2.9%. Shortly before study entry, within 2 weeks, exposed participants had met a COVID-19 case. Germline V lookup: CDR1 MNHEY, CDR2 SMNVEV (reference sequence). The CDR3 runs 17 residues. Germline trimming cut 3 bases from V and 2 bases from J; bases unmatched to any gene: 9. The V call is TRBV27, the J call TRBJ2-3, with TRBD2 identical over 9 bases. This clonotype was obtained from a man in his forties or fifties who had been exposed to COVID-19. Sequencing input: PBMCs or T cells enriched from blood (not recorded which). This CDR3 reads CASSLSSSGILTDTQYF. CDR3 nucleotide sequence: TGTGCCAGCAGTTTGTCGTCTAGCGGGATTCTCACAGATACGCAGTATTTT.